Listed here are 8 T cell receptor beta chains from one sample, sequenced in a study of OX40 agonist ivuxolimab in advanced cancers. Assay: immunoSEQ multiplex PCR; the TCRdb copy retains only in-frame clones and omits some. Among around 100,000 clones, less than 95% were seen once, and the ten largest hold under 0.65%. This material consisted of CD4+ or CD8+ T cells sorted from blood, taken in a trial of the OX40 agonist ivuxolimab. The receptors stem from an adult with an advanced solid tumor such as melanoma, head and neck, liver or kidney cancer.

Notes on this clone: Germline is not matched at one junction end, which may reflect a read error. This chain joins TRBV7-7 and TRBJ2-7; maybe TRBD2 (6 bases). The CDR3 sequence is 15 residues long. CDR1 SSHAT and CDR2 FNYEAQ come from the germline V gene (reference sequence). The CDR3 nucleotides are TGTGCTAGCAGCTTAGCCGACGCGGGGACCTACGAGCAGTACTTC. Amino acid sequence: CASSLADAGTYEQYF.

The chain has TRBV4-3 and TRBJ2-2; weak D call: TRBD1 (6 bases). CDR1 LGHNA and CDR2 YSLEER come from the germline V gene. CDR3 length: 17 residues. V lost 0 bases to trimming and J lost 4 bases, with 15 bases between them. The CDR3 DNA follows: TGCGCCAGCAGCCAAGAAGCTGCCAGGGGTAGCACCGGGGAGCTGTTTTTT. This encodes CASSQEAARGSTGELFF.

This clone has only one observation. The chain has TRBV7-6 and TRBJ2-7, with 9 bases lining up with TRBD1. This CDR3 is 13 amino acids long. V gave up 8 bases and J gave up 5 bases; unmatched junction bases: 7. CDR1 and CDR2 (germline): SGHVS, FNYEAQ. For the CDR3, the DNA is TGTGCCAGCCTACAGGGGGCAGGCGACGAGCAGTACTTC. Translated: CASLQGAGDEQYF.

The chain recombines TRBV30 with TRBJ2-1, with TRBD2 identical over 13 bases. CDR3 length: 17 residues. V gave up 2 bases and J gave up 5 bases; unmatched junction bases: 9. Germline assignment: CDR1 GTSNPN and CDR2 SVGIG (reference sequence). DNA for the CDR3: TGTGCCTGGAGTCGCTTCCTGACTAGCGGGGGGAACAATGAGCAGTTCTTC. Translating it yields CAWSRFLTSGGNNEQFF.

V gene TRBV30 combines with J gene TRBJ2-7, with 7 bases that match TRBD1. This CDR3 is built from 14 residues. Unmatched junction bases numbered 11, after V lost 4 bases and J lost 5 bases. CDR1 is GTSNPN, CDR2 SVGIG, per germline (reference sequence). The CDR3 spells CAWKEGTARNEQYF. The CDR3 region has the DNA TGTGCCTGGAAAGAAGGGACAGCGAGAAACGAGCAGTACTTC. Full variable domain (remainder filled in from reference TRBV30 and TRBJ2-7): SQTIHQWPATLVQPVGSPLSLECTVEGTSNPNLYWYRQAAGRGLQLLFYSVGIGQISSEVPQNLSASRPQDRQFILSSKKLLLSDSGFYLCAWKEGTARNEQYFGPGTRLTVT.

The gene calls are TRBV28 and TRBJ2-1, with 12 bases that match TRBD2. The junction had 15 bases not matched to a gene; V was cut back by 10 bases and J by 8 bases. This CDR3 has 16 residues. Germline loops: CDR1 MDHEN, CDR2 SYDVKM. The CDR3 spells CATGTSGYLGSHEQFF. The CDR3 DNA reads TGTGCCACCGGGACTAGCGGGTATCTAGGGTCCCATGAGCAGTTCTTC.

The chain has TRBV5-1 and TRBJ2-5; 7 nucleotides line up with TRBD1. The CDR3 has 14 amino acids. Germline CDR1 SGHRS, CDR2 YFSETQ. V lost 3 bases to trimming and J lost 3 bases; unmatched junction nucleotides: 5. The CDR3 spells CASSSPGTEETQYF. The CDR3 DNA is TGCGCCAGCAGCTCCCCCGGGACAGAAGAGACCCAGTACTTC. Full variable domain (rest looked up from reference TRBV5-1 and TRBJ2-5): KAGVTQTPRYLIKTRGQQVTLSCSPISGHRSVSWYQQTPGQGLQFLFEYFSETQRNKGNFPGRFSGRQFSNSRSEMNVSTLELGDSALYLCASSSPGTEETQYFGPGTRLLVL.

This clone was seen a few times. The chain is built from TRBV5-1 and TRBJ2-6, with D tentatively TRBD1 (5 bases). Germline-derived CDR1 and CDR2 are SGHRS and YFSETQ. CDR3 length: 16 residues. With 3 bases removed from V and 0 bases from J, the gap between germline ends came to 10 bases. The CDR3 loop reads CASSSVGASGANVLTF. In DNA form, the CDR3 reads TGCGCCAGCAGCTCGGTAGGGGCCTCTGGGGCCAACGTCCTGACTTTC.